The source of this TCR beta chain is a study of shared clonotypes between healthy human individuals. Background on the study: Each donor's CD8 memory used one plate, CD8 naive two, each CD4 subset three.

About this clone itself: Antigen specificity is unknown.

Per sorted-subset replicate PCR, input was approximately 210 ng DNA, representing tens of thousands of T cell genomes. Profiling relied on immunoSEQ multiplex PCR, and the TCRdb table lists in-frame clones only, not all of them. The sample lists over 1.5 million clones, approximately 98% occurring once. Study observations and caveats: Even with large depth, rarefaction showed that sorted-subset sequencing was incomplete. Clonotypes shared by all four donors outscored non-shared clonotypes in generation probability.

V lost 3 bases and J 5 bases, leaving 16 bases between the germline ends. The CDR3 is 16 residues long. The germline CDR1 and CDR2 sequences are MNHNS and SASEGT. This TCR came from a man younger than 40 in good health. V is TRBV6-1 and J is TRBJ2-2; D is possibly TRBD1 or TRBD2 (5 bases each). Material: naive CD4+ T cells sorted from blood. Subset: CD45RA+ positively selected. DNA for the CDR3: TGTGCCAGCAGTGATCAGCCGGGACCAAGGACCGGGGAGCTGTTTTTT. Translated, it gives CASSDQPGPRTGELFF.